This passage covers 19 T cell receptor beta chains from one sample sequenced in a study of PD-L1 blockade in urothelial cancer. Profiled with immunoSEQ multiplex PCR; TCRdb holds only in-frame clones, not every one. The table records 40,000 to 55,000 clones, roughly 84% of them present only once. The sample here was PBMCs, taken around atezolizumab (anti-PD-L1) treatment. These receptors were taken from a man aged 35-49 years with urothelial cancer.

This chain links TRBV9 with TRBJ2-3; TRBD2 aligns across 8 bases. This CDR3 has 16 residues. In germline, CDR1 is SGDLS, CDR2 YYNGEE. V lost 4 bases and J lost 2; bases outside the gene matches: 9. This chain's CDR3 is CASSRGGSGVTDTQYF. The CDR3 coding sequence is TGTGCCAGCAGCCGAGGGGGTAGCGGGGTCACAGATACGCAGTATTTT.

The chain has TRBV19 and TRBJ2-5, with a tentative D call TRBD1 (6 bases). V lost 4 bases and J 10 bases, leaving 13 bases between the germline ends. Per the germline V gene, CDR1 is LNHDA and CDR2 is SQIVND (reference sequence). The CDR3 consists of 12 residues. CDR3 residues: CASSTGQSRQYF. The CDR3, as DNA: TGTGCCAGTAGTACTGGACAGAGCCGCCAGTACTTC.

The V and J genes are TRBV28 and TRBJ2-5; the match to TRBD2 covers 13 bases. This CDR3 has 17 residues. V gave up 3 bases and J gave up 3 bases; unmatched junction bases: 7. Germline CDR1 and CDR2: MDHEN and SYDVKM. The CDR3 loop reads CASSLGLAGNLEETQYF. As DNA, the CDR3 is TGTGCCAGCAGTTTGGGACTAGCGGGAAACCTGGAAGAGACCCAGTACTTC.

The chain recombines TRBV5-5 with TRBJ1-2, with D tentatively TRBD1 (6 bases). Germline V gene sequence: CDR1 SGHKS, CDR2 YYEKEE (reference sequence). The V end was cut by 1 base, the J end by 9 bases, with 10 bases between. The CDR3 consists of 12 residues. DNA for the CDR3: TGTGCCAGCAGCTTGACAGGGAAAAGCTACACCTTC. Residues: CASSLTGKSYTF.

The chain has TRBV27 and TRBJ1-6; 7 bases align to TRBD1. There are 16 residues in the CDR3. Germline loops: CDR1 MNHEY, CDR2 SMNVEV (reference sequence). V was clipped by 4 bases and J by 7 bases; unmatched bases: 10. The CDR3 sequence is CASSSPLQGNNSPLHF. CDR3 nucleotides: TGTGCCAGCAGTTCCCCCTTACAGGGGAACAATTCACCCCTCCACTTT.

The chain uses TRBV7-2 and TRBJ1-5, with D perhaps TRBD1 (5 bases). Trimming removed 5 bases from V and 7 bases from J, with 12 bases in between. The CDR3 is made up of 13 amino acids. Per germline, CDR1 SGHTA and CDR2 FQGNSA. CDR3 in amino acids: CASSVMGGQPQHF. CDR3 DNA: TGTGCCAGCAGCGTTATGGGGGGGCAGCCCCAGCATTTT. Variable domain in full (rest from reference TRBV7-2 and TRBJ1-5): GAGVSQSPSNKVTEKGKDVELRCDPISGHTALYWYRQSLGQGLEFLIYFQGNSAPDKSGLPSDRFSAERTGGSVSTLTIQRTQQEDSAVYLCASSVMGGQPQHFGDGTRLSIL.

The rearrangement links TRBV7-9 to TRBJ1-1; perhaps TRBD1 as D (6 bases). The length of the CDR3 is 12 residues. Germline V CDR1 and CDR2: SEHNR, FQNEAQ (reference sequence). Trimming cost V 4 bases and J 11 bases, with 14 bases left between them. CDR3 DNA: TGTGCCAGCAGCTACCCGGGACAAGGTGCTTTCTTT. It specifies CASSYPGQGAFF.

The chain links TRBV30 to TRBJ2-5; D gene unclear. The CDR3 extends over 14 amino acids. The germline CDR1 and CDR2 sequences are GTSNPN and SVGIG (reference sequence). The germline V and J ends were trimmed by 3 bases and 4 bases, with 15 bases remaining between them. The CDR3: CAWSSGRVGETQYF. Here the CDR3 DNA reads TGTGCCTGGAGCTCCGGTCGGGTCGGAGAGACCCAGTACTTC.

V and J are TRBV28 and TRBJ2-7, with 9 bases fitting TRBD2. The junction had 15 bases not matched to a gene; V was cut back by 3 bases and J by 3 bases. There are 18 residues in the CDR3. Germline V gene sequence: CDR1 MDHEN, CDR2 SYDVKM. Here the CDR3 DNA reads TGTGCCAGCAGTTTTCTCGCGGGAGGGCCCGCCAGGGGCTACGAGCAGTACTTC. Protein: CASSFLAGGPARGYEQYF. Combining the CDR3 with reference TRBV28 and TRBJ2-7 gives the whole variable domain DVKVTQSSRYLVKRTGEKVFLECVQDMDHENMFWYRQDPGLGLRLIYFSYDVKMKEKGDIPEGYSVSREKKERFSLILESASTNQTSMYLCASSFLAGGPARGYEQYFGPGTRLTVT.

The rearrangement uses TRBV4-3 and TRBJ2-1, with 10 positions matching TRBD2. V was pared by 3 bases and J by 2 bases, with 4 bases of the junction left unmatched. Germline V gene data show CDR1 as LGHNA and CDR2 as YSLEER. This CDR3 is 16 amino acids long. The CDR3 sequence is CASSQHLAGAYNEQFF. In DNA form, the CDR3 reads TGCGCCAGCAGCCAGCACCTAGCGGGGGCCTACAATGAGCAGTTCTTC.

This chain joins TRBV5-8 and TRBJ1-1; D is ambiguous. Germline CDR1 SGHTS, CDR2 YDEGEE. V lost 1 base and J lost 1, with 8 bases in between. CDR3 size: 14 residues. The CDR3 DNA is TGTGCCAGCAGCTTGACTAGGAGGAACACTGAAGCTTTCTTT. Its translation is CASSLTRRNTEAFF.

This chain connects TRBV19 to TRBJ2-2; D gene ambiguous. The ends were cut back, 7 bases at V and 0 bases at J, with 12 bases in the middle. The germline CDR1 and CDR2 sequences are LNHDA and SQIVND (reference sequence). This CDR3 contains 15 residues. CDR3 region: CASKERRTNTGELFF. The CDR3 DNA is TGTGCCAGTAAGGAACGGCGGACGAACACCGGGGAGCTGTTTTTT.

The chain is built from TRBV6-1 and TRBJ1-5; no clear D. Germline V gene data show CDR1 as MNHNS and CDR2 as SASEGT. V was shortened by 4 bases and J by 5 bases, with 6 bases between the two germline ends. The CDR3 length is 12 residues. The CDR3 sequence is CASSVGDQPQHF. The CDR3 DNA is TGTGCCAGCAGTGTCGGAGATCAGCCCCAGCATTTT.

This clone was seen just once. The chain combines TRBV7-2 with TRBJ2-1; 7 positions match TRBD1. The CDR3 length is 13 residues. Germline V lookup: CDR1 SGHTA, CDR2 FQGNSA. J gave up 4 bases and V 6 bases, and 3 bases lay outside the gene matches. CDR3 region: CASRGTVYNEQFF. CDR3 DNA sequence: TGTGCCAGCAGGGGGACAGTTTACAATGAGCAGTTCTTC.

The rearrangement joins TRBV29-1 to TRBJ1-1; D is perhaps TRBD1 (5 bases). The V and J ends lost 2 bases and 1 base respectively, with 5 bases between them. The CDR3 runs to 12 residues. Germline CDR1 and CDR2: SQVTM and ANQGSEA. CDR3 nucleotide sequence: TGCAGCGTTGAAAGGGGGAACACTGAAGCTTTCTTT. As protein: CSVERGNTEAFF. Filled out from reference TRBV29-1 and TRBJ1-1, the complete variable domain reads SAVISQKPSRDICQRGTSLTIQCQVDSQVTMMFWYRQQPGQSLTLIATANQGSEATYESGFVIDKFPISRPNLTFSTLTVSNMSPEDSSIYLCSVERGNTEAFFGQGTRLTVV.

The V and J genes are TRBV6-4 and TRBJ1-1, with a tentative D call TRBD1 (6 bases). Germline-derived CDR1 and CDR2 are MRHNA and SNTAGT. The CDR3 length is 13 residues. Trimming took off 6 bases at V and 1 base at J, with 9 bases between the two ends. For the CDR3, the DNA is TGTGCCAGCAGCATGGACAGGAACACTGAAGCTTTCTTT. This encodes CASSMDRNTEAFF.

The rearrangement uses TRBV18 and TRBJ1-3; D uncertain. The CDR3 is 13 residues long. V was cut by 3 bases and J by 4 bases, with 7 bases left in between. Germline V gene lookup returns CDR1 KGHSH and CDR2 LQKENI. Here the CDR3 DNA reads TGTGCCAGCTCACCCCAACAGGGAAACACCATATATTTT. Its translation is CASSPQQGNTIYF.

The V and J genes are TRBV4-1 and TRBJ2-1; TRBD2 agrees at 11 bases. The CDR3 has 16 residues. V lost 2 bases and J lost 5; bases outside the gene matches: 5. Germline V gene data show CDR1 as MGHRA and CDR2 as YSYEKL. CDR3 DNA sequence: TGCGCCAGCAGCCAAACGGGACTAGCGGTGAACAATGAGCAGTTCTTC. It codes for CASSQTGLAVNNEQFF.

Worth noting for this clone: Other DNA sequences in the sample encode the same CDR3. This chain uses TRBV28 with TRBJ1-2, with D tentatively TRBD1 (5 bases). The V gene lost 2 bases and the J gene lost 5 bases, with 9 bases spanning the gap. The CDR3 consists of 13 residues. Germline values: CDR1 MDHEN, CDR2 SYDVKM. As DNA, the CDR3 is TGTGCCAGCAGTTTAGGGGCGGGATATGGCTACACCTTC. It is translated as CASSLGAGYGYTF.